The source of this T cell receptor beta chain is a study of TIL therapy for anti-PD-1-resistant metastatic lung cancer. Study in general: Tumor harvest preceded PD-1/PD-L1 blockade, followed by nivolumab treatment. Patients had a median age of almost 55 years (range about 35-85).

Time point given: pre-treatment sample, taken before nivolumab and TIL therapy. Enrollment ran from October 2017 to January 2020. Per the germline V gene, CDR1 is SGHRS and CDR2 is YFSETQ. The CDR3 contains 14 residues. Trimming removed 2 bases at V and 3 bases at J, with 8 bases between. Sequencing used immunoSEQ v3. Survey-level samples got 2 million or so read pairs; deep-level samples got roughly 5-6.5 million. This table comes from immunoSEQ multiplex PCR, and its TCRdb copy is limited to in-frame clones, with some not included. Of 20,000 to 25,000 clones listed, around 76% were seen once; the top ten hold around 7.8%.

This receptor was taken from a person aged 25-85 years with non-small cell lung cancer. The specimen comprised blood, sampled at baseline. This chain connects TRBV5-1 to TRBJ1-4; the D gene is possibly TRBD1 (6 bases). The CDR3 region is CASSLRGANEKLFF. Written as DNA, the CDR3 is TGCGCCAGCAGCTTAAGGGGGGCTAATGAAAAACTGTTTTTT. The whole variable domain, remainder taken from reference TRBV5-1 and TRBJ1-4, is KAGVTQTPRYLIKTRGQQVTLSCSPISGHRSVSWYQQTPGQGLQFLFEYFSETQRNKGNFPGRFSGRQFSNSRSEMNVSTLELGDSALYLCASSLRGANEKLFFGSGTQLSVL.